The 19 T cell receptor beta chains in this list originate from one sample, sequenced in a study of CD8+CD57+ T cells in acquired aplastic anemia (dated by TCRdb to 2016 to 2019). The listed sequencing device is Illumina HiSeq 2000. TCR beta VDJ combination and CDR3 sequence profiling used genomic DNA as the template. TCRdb reworked the public reads: Q25 trimming with fastp, MiXCR clone assembly, productive beta chains retained. Rows are combined by CDR3 protein, so each entry shows the most common genes and DNA. A total of 200,000 to 250,000 distinct CDR3 sequences appear in this sample, about a third of them only once. The leading ten clones occupy 1% to 1.3% of the sample. The specimen sequenced was sorted CD4+, CD8+, or CD8+CD57+ T cells (not recorded which) from PBMCs. The receptor source for this set is a human donor in good health, serving as a control.

V is TRBV6-2 or TRBV6-3 and J is TRBJ2-1, with 10 bases fitting TRBD2. Germline V gene sequence: CDR1 MNHEY, CDR2 SVGEGT. Trimming cost V 4 bases and J 13 bases; bases outside gene matches: 4. The CDR3 covers 12 residues. The CDR3 is CASSSQRGGQFF. CDR3 nucleotides: TGTGCCAGCAGTTCGCAGCGGGGGGGCCAGTTCTTC.

This chain's CDR3 is CASSLSAPGELFF. CDR3 in DNA: TGTGCCAGCAGTTTATCGGCTCCCGGGGAGCTGTTTTTT. The genes are TRBV27 and TRBJ2-2, with no clear D. V lost 0 bases, J lost 6 bases, and 5 bases lay in between. The V gene's germline CDR1 is MNHEY and CDR2 SMNVEV (reference sequence). This CDR3 comprises 13 residues.

This clonotype has a handful of counts. The chain uses TRBV11-3 and TRBJ2-1; 7 bases are a match to TRBD1. The CDR3 is 14 amino acids. J was trimmed by 3 bases and V by 5 bases; bases with no gene match: 4. Germline V gene data show CDR1 as SGHNT and CDR2 as YENEEA. The DNA of the CDR3 is TGTGCCAGCAGCCGGGACAGCCTCTACAATGAGCAGTTCTTC. This encodes CASSRDSLYNEQFF. The whole variable domain, remainder taken from reference TRBV11-3 and TRBJ2-1, is EAGVVQSPRYKIIEKKQPVAFWCNPISGHNTLYWYLQNLGQGPELLIRYENEEAVDDSQLPKDRFSAERLKGVDSTLKIQPAELGDSAVYLCASSRDSLYNEQFFGPGTRLTVL.

The rearrangement uses TRBV4-1 and TRBJ2-3, with D possibly being TRBD1 (6 bases). The V and J ends lost 1 base and 4 bases respectively, with 15 bases between them. Per germline, CDR1 MGHRA and CDR2 YSYEKL. The CDR3 consists of 16 residues. CDR3 nucleotide sequence: TGCGCCAGCAGCCAAGGTTGGCAGGGGAATTCAGATACGCAGTATTTT. Encoded protein: CASSQGWQGNSDTQYF.

Details on this clonotype: Since the CDR3 does not end with the conserved phenylalanine or tryptophan, this likely comes from a read error. The chain joins TRBV19 to TRBJ2-5; 7 bases are a match to TRBD1. After removal of 8 bases from V and 5 bases from J, the junction contained 11 bases not matched to a gene. The CDR3 runs 14 residues. Germline loops: CDR1 LNHDA, CDR2 SQIVND (reference sequence). For the CDR3, the DNA is TGTGCCAGTGGTGCGACAGGGATTGGGGAGACCCAGTACCTC. Amino acid sequence: CASGATGIGETQYL.

The chain joins TRBV4-2 to TRBJ2-3; 14 bases agree with TRBD2. Germline CDR1 reads LGHNA; CDR2 reads YNFKEQ. This CDR3 has 17 residues. With V trimmed by 1 base and J by 2 bases, 2 bases remained unmatched. The CDR3 bases are TGTGCCAGCAGCCAAGGGGGACTAGCGGGAGACACAGATACGCAGTATTTT. Protein: CASSQGGLAGDTDTQYF.

Note on this clonotype: One junction end does not reproduce the germline sequence, and a read error may be involved. The V and J genes are TRBV4-2 and TRBJ2-1, with D possibly TRBD2 on 5 matching bases. The length of the CDR3 is 16 residues. Per germline, CDR1 LGHNA and CDR2 YNFKEQ. The CDR3 DNA reads as TGTGCCGGCAGCCAAGATCGTAGCGCCTCCTACAATGAGCAGTTCTTC. Protein sequence: CAGSQDRSASYNEQFF.

This clonotype was seen ten or more times. The rearrangement uses TRBV14 and TRBJ1-1; D gene unclear. The CDR3 consists of 13 residues. V gave up 1 base and J gave up 8 bases, with 11 bases separating them. The germline CDR1 and CDR2 sequences are SGHDN and FVKESK. The CDR3 DNA follows: TGTGCCAGCAGCCAAGGTATGAGGACGGAAGCTTTCTTT. It encodes CASSQGMRTEAFF. Combining the CDR3 with reference TRBV14 and TRBJ1-1 gives the whole variable domain EAGVTQFPSHSVIEKGQTVTLRCDPISGHDNLYWYRRVMGKEIKFLLHFVKESKQDESGMPNNRFLAERTGGTYSTLKVQPAELEDSGVYFCASSQGMRTEAFFGQGTRLTVV.

This clonotype occurred many times. V gene TRBV20-1 combines with J gene TRBJ2-7; 10 positions agree with TRBD1. This CDR3 is 13 amino acids long. Germline V CDR1 and CDR2: DFQATT, SNEGSKA (reference sequence). Trimming cost V 7 bases and J 4 bases; bases outside gene matches: 7. CDR3 residues: CSVQDRGHYEQYF. CDR3 nucleotides: TGCAGTGTCCAAGACAGGGGGCATTACGAGCAGTACTTC.

This clonotype was seen many times. The chain links TRBV20-1 to TRBJ2-1; no firm D call. Per the germline V gene, CDR1 is DFQATT and CDR2 is SNEGSKA (reference sequence). This CDR3 region has 14 residues. The ends were cut back, 2 bases at V and 0 bases at J, with 8 bases in the middle. CDR3 DNA: TGCAGTGCTAGATCGGTACGCTCCTACAATGAGCAGTTCTTC. Its translation is CSARSVRSYNEQFF.

The V and J genes are TRBV2 and TRBJ1-5; D is unresolved. Trimming cost V 3 bases and J 11 bases, with 17 bases left between them. In germline, CDR1 is SNHLY, CDR2 FYNNEI. The CDR3 spans 14 residues. CDR3 region: CASSESDGRETQHF. CDR3 in DNA: TGTGCCAGCAGTGAGTCGGATGGGCGGGAGACCCAGCATTTT.

This clonotype was counted many times. This chain links TRBV2 with TRBJ2-1; maybe TRBD1 (6 bases). The germline V and J ends were trimmed by 6 bases and 2 bases, with 14 bases remaining between them. This CDR3 is built from 15 residues. The germline gives CDR1 SNHLY, CDR2 FYNNEI. CDR3 sequence (DNA): TGTGCCAGCAGGAAACAGGGACCTACCTACAATGAGCAGTTCTTC. This translates into CASRKQGPTYNEQFF.

CDR3 loop: CAWEARYNEQFF. The CDR3 region has the DNA TGTGCCTGGGAGGCGCGATACAATGAGCAGTTCTTC. V usage is TRBV30 and J usage is TRBJ2-1, with unresolved D. This CDR3 spans 12 amino acids. With 5 bases removed from V and 4 bases from J, the gap between germline ends came to 9 bases. The germline V gene encodes CDR1 GTSNPN and CDR2 SVGIG (reference sequence).

This chain links TRBV5-1 with TRBJ2-5; no definite D call. Trimming left V 6 bases short and J 4 bases short, with 13 bases between. The CDR3 totals 13 residues. The germline V gene has CDR1 SGHRS and CDR2 YFSETQ. The CDR3 nucleotides are TGCGCCAGCACCACCCCGCCCCGAGAGACCCAGTACTTC. Its translation: CASTTPPRETQYF.

The chain carries TRBV10-1 and TRBJ1-6; D uncertain. The germline gives CDR1 WNHNN, CDR2 SYGVQD (reference sequence). The CDR3 runs 15 residues. Trimming shortened V by 4 bases and J by 7 bases, and 14 bases separated the two germline ends. In DNA form, the CDR3 reads TGCGCCAGCAGTGTTGGATCCAGTCGAAATTCACCCCTCCACTTT. Translated: CASSVGSSRNSPLHF.

At least ten counts were recorded for this clonotype. The CDR3 here is CASRIGAGELFF. The CDR3 DNA sequence: TGTGCCAGCAGGATTGGGGCCGGGGAGCTGTTTTTT. V is TRBV7-9 and J is TRBJ2-2, with no clear D. The CDR3 has 12 amino acids. Germline V lookup: CDR1 SEHNR, CDR2 FQNEAQ (reference sequence). V was trimmed by 6 bases and J by 6 bases, leaving 8 bases between them.

The chain links TRBV20-1 to TRBJ2-5; 12 nucleotides agree with TRBD2. V lost 6 bases and J lost 5; bases outside the gene matches: 10. Germline CDR1 DFQATT, CDR2 SNEGSKA (reference sequence). The length of the CDR3 is 15 residues. The CDR3 sequence is CSANSPGTSGETQYF. CDR3 coding DNA: TGCAGTGCAAACAGTCCCGGGACTAGCGGGGAGACCCAGTACTTC.

The V call is TRBV24-1, the J call TRBJ1-2; D ambiguous. The CDR3 length is 11 residues. Trimming took 0 bases from V and 9 from J, leaving 4 bases between them. Germline CDR1 is KGHDR and CDR2 is SFDVKD. CDR3 region: CATSDLDSYTF. The CDR3 nucleotides read TGTGCCACCAGTGATTTGGACAGCTACACCTTC.

The rearrangement joins TRBV2 to TRBJ1-2; 7 positions agree with TRBD1. Germline-derived CDR1 and CDR2 are SNHLY and FYNNEI. The CDR3 extends over 14 amino acids. J gave up 6 bases and V 8 bases, and 12 bases lay outside the gene matches. The CDR3 is CASPGDSNWDGYTF. The CDR3 coding sequence is TGTGCCAGCCCAGGGGACAGTAATTGGGATGGCTACACCTTC.